A selection of T cell receptor beta chains follows, all from one sample in a study of CD8 T cells in ankylosing spondylitis. MiXCR was run by TCRdb on the 5' RACE reads, yielding one entry per CDR3 protein. In the table there are just under 550,000 distinct CDR3 sequences, 9.5% to 15% of which are singletons. The sequenced sample was blood, either unsorted or a sorted T cell fraction (not recorded which). These receptors all stem from a male donor with ankylosing spondylitis. The CDR3 runs from the conserved cysteine through the conserved F or W. D genes are given only for firm matches. The size field is filled for only some rows; it gives once, few, many or a size class.

abundance | j_gene | d_gene | v_gene | CDR3nt | CDR3aa
few | TRBJ2-4 | . | TRBV11-2 | TGTGCCAGCAGCCCCGCCCGGGACAGCGCTTGGGAGGGCATTCAGTACTTC | CASSPARDSAWEGIQYF
few | TRBJ2-5 | . | TRBV3-1 | TGTGCCAGCAGCCAGGGACCGTACCAAGAGACCCAGTACTTC | CASSQGPYQETQYF
. | TRBJ1-1 | TRBD1 | TRBV29-1 | TGCAGCGTGACAACAGGGGGGAACACTGAAGCTTTCTTT | CSVTTGGNTEAFF
many | TRBJ2-3 | . | TRBV29-1 | TGCAGCGTTGTTTTCTCCAGCGCTTTTCGCACAGATACGCAGTATTTT | CSVVFSSAFRTDTQYF
. | TRBJ1-5 | . | TRBV3-1 | TGTGCCAGCAGCTACCGGGGGGGGCCCCAGCATTTT | CASSYRGGPQHF
many | TRBJ2-3 | TRBD2 | TRBV11-2 | TGTGCCAGCAGCCCCGGGGGGGAGGCAAATACGCAGTATTTT | CASSPGGEANTQYF
many | TRBJ2-1 | . | TRBV12-3/TRBV12-4 | TGTGCCAGCAAAGGGCTGGAGCGGAACAATGAGCAGTTCTTC | CASKGLERNNEQFF
many | TRBJ2-1 | TRBD2 | TRBV5-4 | TGTGCCAGCAGCAGACCGGGACTAGCTAATGAGCAGTTCTTC | CASSRPGLANEQFF
many | TRBJ1-1 | TRBD1 | TRBV5-1 | TGCGCCAGCAGCGACCCCTCAAAAGGGGACAGGGTCAATGAAGCTTTCTTT | CASSDPSKGDRVNEAFF
. | TRBJ2-1 | . | TRBV10-1 | TGCGCCAGCAGTAAGAGGGTAAATACCTACAATGAGCAGTTCTTC | CASSKRVNTYNEQFF
. | TRBJ1-3 | . | TRBV2 | TGTGCCAGCAGTGAAAGTCACTCTGGAAACACCATATATTTT | CASSESHSGNTIYF
few | TRBJ1-1 | . | TRBV27 | TGTGCCAGCAGTTTTCGCGAAAGAGCTGAAGCTTTCTTT | CASSFRERAEAFF
. | TRBJ2-1 | . | TRBV14 | TGTGCCAGCAGCCAAACTGCCTCGCCCCGAAGAGGTAATGAGCAGTTCTTC | CASSQTASPRRGNEQFF
many | TRBJ2-2 | . | TRBV24-1 | TGTGCCACCAGTGAAAACCGGGCGACTAAGACCGGGGAGCTGTTTTTT | CATSENRATKTGELFF
many | TRBJ2-1 | TRBD1 | TRBV3-1 | TGTGCCAGCAGCCGACAGGGCGCCGAGATTTACAATGAGCAGTTCTTC | CASSRQGAEIYNEQFF
. | TRBJ2-1 | TRBD1 | TRBV27 | TGTGCCAGCAGACGACAGGGGGGCGATAACAATGAGCAGTTCTTC | CASRRQGGDNNEQFF
few | TRBJ2-1 | . | TRBV12-3/TRBV12-4 | TGTGCCGGACTTAGAATAGCGGCCTACAATGAGCAGTTCTTC | CAGLRIAAYNEQFF
few | TRBJ2-4 | TRBD2 | TRBV20-1 | TGCAGTGCTGGAGATGGTAGCGGGAGGGCGGGAAACATTCAGTACTTC | CSAGDGSGRAGNIQYF
many | TRBJ2-4 | . | TRBV5-5 | TGTGCCAGCAGCTTCACGACCGTAGCCAAAAACATTCAGTACTTC | CASSFTTVAKNIQYF
many | TRBJ2-1 | TRBD2 | TRBV12-3/TRBV12-4 | TGTGCCAGCAGCTATGGACTAGCGGCCGGCGAGCAGTTCTTC | CASSYGLAAGEQFF
. | TRBJ2-1 | . | TRBV2 | TGTGCCAGCAGTGATTCTGGGACAAGTTATCTCTTC | CASSDSGTSYLF
few | TRBJ1-1 | . | TRBV3-1 | TGTGCCAGCAGCCTAACACAGGGTGATCAGGCTTTCTTT | CASSLTQGDQAFF
. | TRBJ2-1 | TRBD2 | TRBV3-1 | TGTGCCAGCAGCCAATCTAGACTAGCGGGGTATGAGCAGTTCTTC | CASSQSRLAGYEQFF
. | TRBJ2-3 | TRBD2 | TRBV29-1 | TGCAGCGAGACTAGCGGGCGCACAGATACGCAGTATTTT | CSETSGRTDTQYF
. | TRBJ2-5 | . | TRBV5-4 | TGTGCCAGCAGCCATCAAACCGAAGAGACCCAGTACTTC | CASSHQTEETQYF
few | TRBJ2-7 | . | TRBV5-6 | TGTGCCAGCACCAGATGGGCGGCTAGCCGGCGCTACGAGCAGTACTTC | CASTRWAASRRYEQYF
. | TRBJ2-3 | . | TRBV6-5 | TGTGCCAGCAGTTATCGGTTTTCGGGAGTGCCTTCTGATACGCAGTATTTT | CASSYRFSGVPSDTQYF
. | TRBJ2-4 | TRBD2 | TRBV4-2 | TGTGCCAGCAGCCAAGAACCTTCTAGCGGGAGTACCAAAAACATTCAGTACTTC | CASSQEPSSGSTKNIQYF
. | TRBJ2-3 | TRBD2 | TRBV12-3/TRBV12-4 | TGTGCCAGCAGAAGAGCGGGGTTCACAGATACGCAGTATTTT | CASRRAGFTDTQYF
. | TRBJ2-3 | TRBD2 | TRBV6-1 | TGTGCCAGCACTGGCGGGAGGGCAGATACGCAGTATTTT | CASTGGRADTQYF